This T cell receptor (beta chain) is from a study of siplizumab effects on memory and regulatory T cells. Study findings and constraints: Alloreactive sequences that could be traced to unstimulated CD4+ memory cells showed a significant reduction under siplizumab. Proliferating Tregs from siplizumab cultures lacked functional confirmation of suppression.

Germline values: CDR1 LGHNA, CDR2 YNFKEQ. The CDR3 spans 14 residues. Trimming pared 1 base from V and 9 bases from J, leaving 13 bases between. The table came from immunoSEQ multiplex PCR; TCRdb's copy has only in-frame clones and leaves some out. The sample shows approximately 120,000 clones, about 92% of them seen only once. To note about this clone: Its cognate antigen is unknown.

The specimen sequenced was Tregs sorted from blood. The receptor comes from a human donor in good health. The rearrangement uses TRBV4-2 and TRBJ2-1; D possibly corresponds to TRBD1 (5 bases). CDR3 residues: CASSQGGARREQFF. The CDR3 DNA reads TGTGCCAGCAGCCAAGGTGGGGCGAGACGTGAGCAGTTCTTC.